This record concerns one TCR beta chain sequence. Its antigen is unknown. The source of the sample is a study of cytomegalovirus exposure and HLA in healthy donors. Findings of the study overall: Later analysis identified a missense DCLRE1C variant that was linked to TCR beta V- and J-gene trimming. The availability of immune exposure information extended only to CMV serostatus. It was in a later analysis that TCR association rates were seen to vary by HLA locus, highest for DRB1 and lowest for HLA-C.

This PCR relied on a set of 60 Vbeta primers and 13 Jbeta primers. Sequenced by immunoSEQ multiplex PCR; TCRdb stores in-frame clones only, minus some. The table lists 100,000 to 150,000 clones, about two thirds of them singletons, with around 2.5% in the top ten. Germline CDR1 reads WSHSY; CDR2 reads SAAADI. Between the trimmed V and J ends, which lost 3 bases and 9 bases, there was a span of 11 bases. The CDR3 loop spans 12 amino acids. While unrecorded immune exposures were likely, the donors were nominally healthy when sampled. The clonotype was recovered from a woman aged 55-70 years in good health and CMV-seropositive. The chain links TRBV10-2 to TRBJ1-1; D is ambiguous. Sequencing used PBMCs. CDR3 coding DNA: TGCGCCAGCAGTGAAGGCGGGTCGAAAGCTTTCTTT. Protein: CASSEGGSKAFF.